These 32 T cell receptor beta chains were sequenced from one sample in a study of CD8+CD57+ T cells in acquired aplastic anemia. CD8+CD57+ cell expansion, shown by flow cytometry, had occurred in the patients selected for sequencing. Using genomic DNA as the template, TCR beta VDJ and CDR3 profiling was carried out. TCRdb called the reads again in MiXCR, with one record for every CDR3 protein. The sample holds approximately 470,000 distinct CDR3 sequences, around 30% seen once. The sequenced material came from sorted CD4+, CD8+, or CD8+CD57+ T cells (not recorded which) from PBMCs. The receptors here all came from a human donor with aplastic anemia.

This chain's CDR3 is CASSMRTLTYEQYF. CDR3 bases: TGTGCCAGTAGTATGAGGACACTGACCTACGAGCAGTACTTC. This chain joins TRBV19 and TRBJ2-7; D may be TRBD1 (5 bases). V lost 3 bases and J 2 bases, leaving 11 bases between the germline ends. The length of the CDR3 is 14 residues. Per germline, CDR1 LNHDA and CDR2 SQIVND (reference sequence).

Ten or more counts support this clonotype. V and J are TRBV7-3 and TRBJ2-1; possibly TRBD2 for D (5 bases). The CDR3 has 16 amino acids. CDR1 and CDR2 (germline): SGHTA, FQGTGA. Trimming removed 5 bases from V and 7 bases from J, with 21 bases in between. The CDR3 sequence: CASSPPGTRSLNEQFF. DNA for the CDR3: TGTGCCAGCAGCCCACCAGGAACTAGGTCTCTGAATGAGCAGTTCTTC.

This clonotype was seen many times. The chain uses TRBV7-2 and TRBJ1-2; the D is unclear. This CDR3 comprises 13 residues. Germline values: CDR1 SGHTA, CDR2 FQGNSA. Trimming took 5 bases from V and 4 from J, leaving 11 bases between them. This CDR3 reads CASSGSLSYGYTF. Here the CDR3 DNA reads TGTGCCAGCAGCGGTTCGCTGAGCTATGGCTACACCTTC.

This clonotype was detected many times. The gene calls are TRBV7-9 and TRBJ1-3; D not resolved. This CDR3 spans 16 amino acids. CDR1 is SEHNR and CDR2 is FQNEAQ in the germline V gene (reference sequence). Trimming took 4 bases from V and 0 from J, leaving 13 bases between them. CDR3 loop: CASSYFGRSSGNTIYF. The CDR3 nucleotides read TGTGCCAGCAGCTACTTTGGACGTAGCTCTGGAAACACCATATATTTT.

This clonotype was counted only a few times. The chain carries TRBV10-3 and TRBJ2-7; D possibly corresponds to TRBD1 (5 bases). Per the germline V gene, CDR1 is ENHRY and CDR2 is SYGVKD. CDR3 length: 16 amino acids. Trimming removed 10 bases at V and 4 bases at J, with 26 bases between. DNA of the CDR3: TGTGCCAGCAGCGAGACAGATAACGTAGGTAAATACGAGCAGTACTTC. Translation gives CASSETDNVGKYEQYF.

The chain is built from TRBV20-1 and TRBJ1-5; unclear D gene. Germline V gene sequence: CDR1 DFQATT, CDR2 SNEGSKA (reference sequence). V lost 6 bases, J lost 0 bases, and 21 bases lay in between. The CDR3 has 17 amino acids. The CDR3 loop is CSALREGVASSNQPQHF. The CDR3 DNA reads TGCAGTGCCCTTCGGGAGGGAGTCGCCTCTAGCAATCAGCCCCAGCATTTT.

Note on this clonotype: Being one base from a much bigger clone, this may be a read error. The rearrangement uses TRBV20-1 and TRBJ2-7; D remains unclear. Germline CDR1 reads DFQATT; CDR2 reads SNEGSKA (reference sequence). This CDR3 is 14 amino acids long. CDR3 protein: CRASDLRHTYEQYF. DNA for the CDR3: TGCCGTGCTAGTGATCTACGACATACCTACGAGCAGTACTTC.

This clonotype was counted between two and nine times. The rearrangement joins TRBV10-3 to TRBJ1-6, with 7 bases fitting TRBD1. Germline values: CDR1 ENHRY, CDR2 SYGVKD. Trimming at V came to 3 bases and at J to 9 bases, leaving 5 bases not matched to a gene. CDR3 length equals 14 residues. The CDR3 DNA follows: TGTGCCATCAGTGACCAGGGGGAAGGTTCACCCCTCCACTTT. This gives the protein CAISDQGEGSPLHF.

The rearrangement links TRBV20-1 to TRBJ1-1; D is possibly TRBD1 (5 bases). The V and J ends lost 1 base and 6 bases respectively, with 6 bases between them. Germline V gene data show CDR1 as DFQATT and CDR2 as SNEGSKA (reference sequence). The length of the CDR3 is 11 residues. The CDR3 loop is CSARGGAEAFF. CDR3 DNA: TGCAGTGCTAGAGGGGGGGCTGAAGCTTTCTTT.

Remarks on this clonotype: A read error is possible here, since a much larger clone lies one base away. The V call is TRBV19, the J call TRBJ2-2; 7 nucleotides align to TRBD1. The germline V gene has CDR1 LNHDA and CDR2 SQIVND (reference sequence). V was pared by 3 bases and J by 1 base, with 2 bases of the junction left unmatched. There are 15 residues in the CDR3. The CDR3 sequence: CASSMSGGNTGELFF. For the CDR3, the DNA is TGTGCCAGTAGTATGTCAGGGGGGAACACCGGGGAGCTGTTTTTT.

A few counts support this clonotype. A much bigger clone sits one base away, suggesting this may be a read error. CDR3 in amino acids: CSGFRGSGYEQYF. The DNA of the CDR3 is TGCAGCGGTTTTCGGGGAAGTGGCTACGAGCAGTACTTC. The V and J genes are TRBV29-1 and TRBJ2-7; D possibly corresponds to TRBD2 (5 bases). The CDR3 extends over 13 amino acids. Germline assignment: CDR1 SQVTM and CDR2 ANQGSEA. V lost 7 bases and J 3 bases, leaving 16 bases between the germline ends.

This clonotype was counted at least ten times. The chain carries TRBV2 and TRBJ1-2; D gene ambiguous. The length of the CDR3 is 14 residues. Germline lookup yields CDR1 SNHLY and CDR2 FYNNEI. V was trimmed by 5 bases and J by 4 bases, leaving 14 bases between them. The CDR3 is CASSIGALVYGYTF. CDR3 in DNA: TGTGCCAGCAGTATCGGAGCACTAGTCTATGGCTACACCTTC.

This chain uses TRBV5-6 with TRBJ1-4; 8 positions agree with TRBD1. Germline loops: CDR1 SGHDT, CDR2 YYEEEE. V dropped 0 bases and J dropped 8; count of bases not matched to a gene: 9. This CDR3 comprises 16 residues. The CDR3 coding sequence is TGTGCCAGCAGCTTGGGGACAGGGCTTCTAGGGGAAAAACTGTTTTTT. Its translation is CASSLGTGLLGEKLFF.

This chain uses TRBV27 with TRBJ2-7, with 8 positions matching TRBD2. V was clipped by 5 bases and J by 4 bases; unmatched bases: 10. The CDR3 sequence is 15 residues long. CDR1 MNHEY and CDR2 SMNVEV come from the germline V gene (reference sequence). CDR3 nucleotides: TGTGCCAGCAGTCCCAACGGGGGGGGCTTGTACGAGCAGTACTTC. It translates to CASSPNGGGLYEQYF.

The chain combines TRBV18 with TRBJ1-5; 10 nucleotides line up with TRBD1. Germline V gene data show CDR1 as KGHSH and CDR2 as LQKENI. The J segment lost 5 bases and the V segment lost 6 bases, leaving 7 bases of the junction unmatched. This CDR3 contains 15 residues. CDR3: CASSQTGGGYQPQHF. The CDR3 DNA reads TGTGCCAGCTCGCAGACAGGGGGCGGTTATCAGCCCCAGCATTTT.

V usage is TRBV3-1 and J usage is TRBJ1-2; D not resolved. Germline CDR1 is LGHDT and CDR2 is YNNKEL (reference sequence). V gave up 1 base and J gave up 8 bases, with 14 bases separating them. The CDR3 has 14 amino acids. Here the CDR3 reads CASSQVSDPGGYTF. The CDR3 DNA reads as TGTGCCAGCAGCCAAGTCTCGGACCCCGGGGGCTACACCTTC.

This clonotype was recorded at least ten times. The V call is TRBV10-1, the J call TRBJ2-1; TRBD2 is a possible D gene (7 bases). V dropped 3 bases and J dropped 0 bases, with 12 bases sitting between them. There are 16 residues in the CDR3. CDR1 is WNHNN, CDR2 SYGVQD, per germline (reference sequence). CDR3 sequence: CASSDCGGSSYNEQFF. Written as DNA, the CDR3 is TGCGCCAGCAGTGACTGCGGGGGCAGCTCCTACAATGAGCAGTTCTTC.

This clonotype was picked up a small number of times. The gene calls are TRBV5-1 and TRBJ2-5, with D tentatively TRBD1 (6 bases). The CDR3 runs to 14 residues. Trimming took 4 bases from V and 2 from J, leaving 12 bases between them. Germline CDR1 and CDR2: SGHRS and YFSETQ. The CDR3 here is CASSKEGGQETQYF. CDR3 bases: TGCGCCAGCAGCAAAGAAGGGGGACAAGAGACCCAGTACTTC.

Ten or more counts support this clonotype. The chain links TRBV2 to TRBJ1-3, with D possibly TRBD1 on 6 matching bases. With 0 bases removed from V and 2 bases from J, the gap between germline ends came to 17 bases. This CDR3 has 18 amino acids. Germline CDR1 SNHLY, CDR2 FYNNEI. CDR3 sequence reads: CASSEAPYRVQAGNTIYF. DNA of the CDR3: TGTGCCAGCAGTGAAGCGCCCTACAGGGTTCAGGCTGGAAACACCATATATTTT.

This clonotype has a count of ten or more. This chain uses TRBV15 with TRBJ2-2; maybe TRBD2 (6 bases). Trimming took off 9 bases at V and 5 bases at J, with 16 bases between the two ends. From germline, CDR1 is LNHNV and CDR2 YYDKDF (reference sequence). This CDR3 comprises 14 residues. The CDR3 sequence is CATAGTWSTGELFF. The CDR3, as DNA: TGTGCCACTGCCGGGACTTGGTCGACCGGGGAGCTGTTTTTT.

The J gene is TRBJ2-7, the V gene TRBV20-1; TRBD2 aligns across 13 bases. This CDR3 comprises 14 residues. Germline V lookup: CDR1 DFQATT, CDR2 SNEGSKA (reference sequence). Trimming at V came to 7 bases and at J to 3 bases, leaving 6 bases not matched to a gene. The CDR3 is CSVTGTSGVYEQYF. The CDR3 nucleotides are TGCAGTGTTACCGGGACTAGCGGGGTCTACGAGCAGTACTTC.

The V gene is TRBV7-8, the J gene TRBJ1-2; D ambiguous. Germline CDR1 SGHVS, CDR2 FQNEAQ. The CDR3 contains 12 residues. Trimming cost V 8 bases and J 4 bases, with 11 bases left between them. CDR3 DNA: TGTGCCAGCGCTCCCTCGATCTATGGCTACACCTTC. It translates to CASAPSIYGYTF.

Remarks on this clonotype: No DNA is shown, since the ends of the CDR3 on it are uncertain; the CDR3 is the one TCRdb lists. The chain uses TRBV15 and TRBJ1-1. The CDR3 contains 13 residues when both ends are counted. CDR1 is LNHNV, CDR2 YYDKDF, per germline (reference sequence). The CDR3 protein is CATSRGWGTGALF.

In its sample, this clonotype was seen many times. The genes are TRBV5-1 and TRBJ2-7; D is ambiguous. CDR1 and CDR2 (germline): SGHRS, YFSETQ. V lost 0 bases, J lost 2 bases, and 6 bases lay in between. This CDR3 contains 13 residues. The CDR3, as DNA: TGCGCCAGCAGCTTGGATACCGCCTACGAGCAGTACTTC. This sequence encodes CASSLDTAYEQYF.

The CDR3 DNA follows: TGTGCCAGCAGTGCGGAGGGGGGCACTGAAGCTTTCTTT. It yields the protein CASSAEGGTEAFF. V and J are TRBV6-1 and TRBJ1-1; tentative D call: TRBD1 (6 bases). The CDR3 is 13 amino acids. The germline V and J ends were trimmed by 4 bases and 4 bases, with 10 bases remaining between them. Germline V gene data show CDR1 as MNHNS and CDR2 as SASEGT.

The V call is TRBV25-1, the J call TRBJ2-3, with TRBD2 as a possible D gene (6 bases). In germline, CDR1 is MGHDK, CDR2 SYGVNS. The CDR3 covers 14 residues. V shed 6 bases and J shed 4 bases, with 14 bases lying between them. The CDR3: CASSGGEWADTQYF. The CDR3 coding sequence is TGTGCCAGCAGCGGGGGAGAATGGGCAGATACGCAGTATTTT.

This sequence joins TRBV24-1 and TRBJ1-2; 7 bases fit TRBD1. The junction had 10 bases not matched to a gene; V was cut back by 3 bases and J by 7 bases. Per germline, CDR1 KGHDR and CDR2 SFDVKD. The CDR3 covers 15 residues. The CDR3, as DNA: TGTGCCACCAGTGATGCGAGAGGGGGCTCGCCTGGCTACACCTTC. Translation: CATSDARGGSPGYTF.

As regards this clonotype: This could be a read error, since a much larger clone is one nucleotide away. The V call is TRBV24-1, the J call TRBJ2-1; no clear D gene. The CDR3 consists of 16 residues. In germline, CDR1 is KGHDR, CDR2 SFDVKD. In DNA, the CDR3 is TGTGCCGCCAGTGACCGGTGGAACTTATCCTACAATGAGCAGTTCTTC. It is translated as CAASDRWNLSYNEQFF.

The V call is TRBV20-1, the J call TRBJ2-3, with TRBD2 identical over 11 bases. Germline values: CDR1 DFQATT, CDR2 SNEGSKA (reference sequence). Germline trimming cut 3 bases from V and 4 bases from J; bases unmatched to any gene: 15. The CDR3 runs to 18 residues. The chain's CDR3 is CSARTSGLAGTKADTQYF. The CDR3 DNA reads TGCAGTGCTAGGACCAGCGGACTAGCGGGCACAAAGGCAGATACGCAGTATTTT.

The rearrangement joins TRBV3-1 to TRBJ2-2; TRBD2 matches 9 bases. The CDR3 covers 17 residues. The germline V gene encodes CDR1 LGHDT and CDR2 YNNKEL (reference sequence). Trimming took 2 bases from V and 4 from J; bases not matched to a gene: 8. CDR3 sequence: CASSQFLAGYGTGELFF. CDR3 in DNA: TGTGCCAGCAGCCAATTCCTAGCGGGATATGGCACCGGGGAGCTGTTTTTT.

The chain links TRBV5-6 to TRBJ1-5; perhaps TRBD1 as D (6 bases). The CDR3 spans 15 residues. The germline gives CDR1 SGHDT, CDR2 YYEEEE. With 7 bases removed from V and 11 bases from J, the gap between germline ends came to 25 bases. CDR3 protein: CASGLRDIPVSAQHF. CDR3 bases: TGTGCCAGCGGCCTCCGGGACATCCCGGTGTCAGCCCAGCATTTT.

Notes on this clonotype: One end of the junction does not line up with germline, which may come from a read error. This sequence joins TRBV12-3 or TRBV12-4 and TRBJ1-3, with D perhaps TRBD1 (6 bases). There are 14 residues in the CDR3. CDR3 nucleotide sequence: TGTGCCGTCCGGGACACGCTCTCTGGAAACACCATGTATTTT. Residues: CAVRDTLSGNTMYF.